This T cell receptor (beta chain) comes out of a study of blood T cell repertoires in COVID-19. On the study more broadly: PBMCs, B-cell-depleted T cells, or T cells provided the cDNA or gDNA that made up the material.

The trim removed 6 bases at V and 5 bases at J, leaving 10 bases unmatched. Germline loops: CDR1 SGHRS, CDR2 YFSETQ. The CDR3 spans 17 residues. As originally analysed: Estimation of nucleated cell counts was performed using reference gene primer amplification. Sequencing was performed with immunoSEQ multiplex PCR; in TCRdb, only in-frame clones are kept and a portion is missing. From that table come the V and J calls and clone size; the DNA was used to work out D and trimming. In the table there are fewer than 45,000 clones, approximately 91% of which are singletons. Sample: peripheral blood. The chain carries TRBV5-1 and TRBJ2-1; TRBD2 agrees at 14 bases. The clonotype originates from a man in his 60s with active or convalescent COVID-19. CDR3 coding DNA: TGCGCCAGCACCCCTTGGGGGGGACTAGCGGGAGACAATGAGCAGTTCTTC. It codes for CASTPWGGLAGDNEQFF.